Listed below are T cell receptor beta chains from one sample, sequenced in a study of blood T cell repertoires in COVID-19. Libraries were prepared by immunoSEQ multiplex PCR; TCRdb keeps only in-frame clonotypes and omits some of them. The repertoire has a few hundred thousand clones, approximately 84% of them found once; the top ten carry 15% to 18%. The specimen sequenced was peripheral blood. These receptors were obtained from a person between 65 and 80 years old with COVID-19, enrolled during active disease. Each CDR3 is given with its conserved first and last residue. The D gene is left open where the match is weak. Where a row states a size, it is once, few, many or the class of an expanded clone; other rows omit it.

clone size | CDR3 length | D gene | J gene | V gene | CDR3 DNA | CDR3 protein
. | 14 | . | TRBJ1-6 | TRBV4-3 | TGCGCCAGCAGCCAAGATAGAGAAAACTCACCCCTCCACTTT | CASSQDRENSPLHF
. | 15 | TRBD2 | TRBJ2-3 | TRBV28 | TGTGCCAGCCCCCCCCCGGGGGGGACCACAGATACGCAGTATTTT | CASPPPGGTTDTQYF
. | 15 | . | TRBJ1-5 | TRBV30 | TGTGCCTGGAGTGTAAAGATAGCTGGCAATCAGCCCCAGCATTTT | CAWSVKIAGNQPQHF
once | 14 | . | TRBJ2-5 | TRBV5-1 | TGCGCCAGCAGCTTGCGTCCAAGGGGAGAGACCCAGTACTTC | CASSLRPRGETQYF
. | 12 | . | TRBJ2-1 | TRBV7-3 | TGTGCCAGCAGCTTATTGGGGGGTGAGCAGTTCTTC | CASSLLGGEQFF
. | 14 | . | TRBJ2-3 | TRBV7-2 | TGTGCCAGCACCCTCACCTCAGGGGCAGATACGCAGTATTTT | CASTLTSGADTQYF
. | 14 | TRBD2 | TRBJ2-3 | TRBV6-5 | TGTGCCGTGCTAGCGGGAGGATACACAGATACGCAGTATTTT | CAVLAGGYTDTQYF
. | 12 | . | TRBJ1-4 | TRBV19 | TGTGCCAGTAGTAGCGTGGAGGAAAAACTGTTTTTT | CASSSVEEKLFF
. | 16 | TRBD1 | TRBJ1-2 | TRBV14 | TGTGCCAGCAGCCACTTTGGGACAGGGGTGGACTATGGCTACACCTTC | CASSHFGTGVDYGYTF
. | 15 | . | TRBJ2-2 | TRBV7-2 | TGTGCCAGCAGCCTTCGCGGGCTGAACACCGGGGAGCTGTTTTTT | CASSLRGLNTGELFF
. | 14 | TRBD1 | TRBJ1-2 | TRBV7-2 | TGTGCCAGCAGCCCACAGGGGGGAGTGGGTGGCTACACCTTC | CASSPQGGVGGYTF
. | 14 | . | TRBJ1-5 | TRBV3-1/TRBV3-2 | TGTGCCAGCCGGGGGGGAAATAGCAATCAGCCCCAGCATTTT | CASRGGNSNQPQHF
. | 12 | . | TRBJ2-7 | TRBV14 | TGTGCCAGCAGCCAAAGCGGGTACGCGCAGTACTTC | CASSQSGYAQYF
. | 13 | TRBD1 | TRBJ2-1 | TRBV6-5 | TGTGCCAGCAGTCCCGACAGGACAGGAGCCCAGTTCTTC | CASSPDRTGAQFF
. | 15 | TRBD1 | TRBJ2-2 | TRBV3-1/TRBV3-2 | TGTGCCAGCAGCCAGGGACAGTTAAACACCGGGGAGCTGTTTTTT | CASSQGQLNTGELFF
. | 17 | . | TRBJ2-1 | TRBV9 | TGTGCCAGCAGCGTAGTACCGGGCGGGACCGGAAGCGATGAGCAGTTCTTC | CASSVVPGGTGSDEQFF
. | 16 | . | TRBJ2-2 | TRBV9 | TGTGCCAGCAGCGCGTCAGCGCTTTCGAACACCGGGGAGCTGTTTTTT | CASSASALSNTGELFF
. | 13 | TRBD1 | TRBJ1-5 | TRBV19 | TGTGCCAGTAGTACTGACAGGGTTCAGCCCCAGCATTTT | CASSTDRVQPQHF
. | 14 | . | TRBJ1-5 | TRBV2 | TGTGCCAGTGTCCAGGGTGGGGTTGATCAGCCCCAGCATTTT | CASVQGGVDQPQHF
few | 14 | . | TRBJ2-5 | TRBV7-2 | TGTGCCAGCAGCTACGTACTAGGTCCAGAGACCCAGTACTTC | CASSYVLGPETQYF
. | 15 | . | TRBJ2-1 | TRBV19 | TGTGCCAGTAGTATAGCCCAGACTGGTAACAATGAGCAGTTCTTC | CASSIAQTGNNEQFF
. | 15 | . | TRBJ1-4 | TRBV7-6 | TGTGCCAGCAGCCGCCAGGGACAACCTAATGAAAAACTGTTTTTT | CASSRQGQPNEKLFF
. | 14 | TRBD1 | TRBJ1-2 | TRBV19 | TGTGCCAGTAGTCCGGACAGGAACTTCTATGGCTACACCTTC | CASSPDRNFYGYTF
. | 14 | . | TRBJ2-7 | TRBV5-6 | TGTGCCAGCAGCTTGGACAGGGTCGGGTACGAGCAGTACTTC | CASSLDRVGYEQYF
. | 14 | . | TRBJ1-5 | TRBV6-2/TRBV6-3 | TGTGCCAGCAGTTACTCCCCGGGTAATCAGCCCCAGCATTTT | CASSYSPGNQPQHF
. | 14 | . | TRBJ2-7 | TRBV21-1 | TGTGCCAGTCCCGAAGACCTTAGGGGCTACGAGCAGTACTTC | CASPEDLRGYEQYF
. | 13 | . | TRBJ1-1 | TRBV29-1 | TGCAGCGTCGGAGAGGTACAGAACACTGAAGCTTTCTTT | CSVGEVQNTEAFF
. | 11 | . | TRBJ2-7 | TRBV13 | TGTGCCAGCAGCAACGACACCGAGCAGTACTTC | CASSNDTEQYF
. | 12 | . | TRBJ1-4 | TRBV14 | TGTGCCAGCAGCTACGGGATTGAAAAACTGTTTTTT | CASSYGIEKLFF
. | 15 | TRBD2 | TRBJ2-7 | TRBV7-3 | TGTGCCAGCAGCTTAATAGGTGGGAGGGCCGATGAGCAGTACTTC | CASSLIGGRADEQYF
. | 13 | . | TRBJ1-3 | TRBV9 | TGTGCCAGCAGCGCCTTATCCGGAAACACCATATATTTT | CASSALSGNTIYF
. | 15 | TRBD1 | TRBJ2-5 | TRBV9 | TGTGCCAGCAGCGCCACGACAGGGATCCAAGAGACCCAGTACTTC | CASSATTGIQETQYF
. | 13 | . | TRBJ1-2 | TRBV19 | TGTGCCACCCTACAATCCACAGGGTATGGCTACACCTTC | CATLQSTGYGYTF
. | 13 | . | TRBJ2-2 | TRBV29-1 | TGCAGCGTTGATGCGCTAGCGAACGGGGAGCTGTTTTTT | CSVDALANGELFF
. | 13 | . | TRBJ1-2 | TRBV12-3/TRBV12-4 | TGTGCCAGCAGTACCAAGGAGTTCTATGGCTACACCTTC | CASSTKEFYGYTF
. | 17 | TRBD2 | TRBJ2-1 | TRBV5-5 | TGTGCCAGCAGCGCTACTCGGTCCGGGAGGTCCTACAATGAGCAGTTCTTC | CASSATRSGRSYNEQFF
. | 13 | . | TRBJ1-5 | TRBV19 | TGTGCCAGTAGTATGCAGAGCAATCAGCCCCAGCATTTT | CASSMQSNQPQHF
. | 16 | TRBD2 | TRBJ2-1 | TRBV29-1 | TGCAGCGTTACTGGCCTAGCGGGAGCCGCGTTTAATGAGCAGTTCTTC | CSVTGLAGAAFNEQFF